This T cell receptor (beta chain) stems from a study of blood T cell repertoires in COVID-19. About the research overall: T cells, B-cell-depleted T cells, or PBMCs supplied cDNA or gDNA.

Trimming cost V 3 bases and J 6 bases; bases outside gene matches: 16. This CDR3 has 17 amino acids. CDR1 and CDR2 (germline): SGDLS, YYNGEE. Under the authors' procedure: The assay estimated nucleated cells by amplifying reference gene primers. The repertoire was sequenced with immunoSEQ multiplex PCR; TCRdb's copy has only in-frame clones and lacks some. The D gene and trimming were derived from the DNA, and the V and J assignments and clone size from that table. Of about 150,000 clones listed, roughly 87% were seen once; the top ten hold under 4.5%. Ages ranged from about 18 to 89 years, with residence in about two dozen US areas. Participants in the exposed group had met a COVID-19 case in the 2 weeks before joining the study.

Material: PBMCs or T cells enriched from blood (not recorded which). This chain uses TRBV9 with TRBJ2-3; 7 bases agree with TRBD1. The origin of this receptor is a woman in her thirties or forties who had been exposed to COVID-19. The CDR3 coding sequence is TGTGCCAGCAGCGGGGATTCAGGGGGTATGTCATCGGATACGCAGTATTTT. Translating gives CASSGDSGGMSSDTQYF.